The T cell receptor (beta chain) described here comes from a study of CD8 T cells in Susac syndrome. After extraction with the RNeasy kit, about 0.5 to 1 ug of the RNA was reverse transcribed using random hexamers. Amplification of TCR beta CDR3 was carried out by immunoSEQ multiplex PCR, which covered 54 Vbeta and 13 Jbeta segments. Each CDR3 protein gets one entry after TCRdb re-called the immunoSEQ multiplex PCR reads with MiXCR. The sample comprises some 130,000 distinct CDR3 sequences, around 94% of which are singletons, and about 0.12% rests with the top ten. Sequencing of TCR beta was undertaken in CD8+ and CD4+ T cells derived from blood. Included as multiple sclerosis controls were treatment-naive patients who had stable or active relapsing-remitting disease. CDR1 and CDR2 from the germline V gene are MNHEY and SVGEGT. Trimming took 11 bases from V and 4 from J, leaving 14 bases between them. The CDR3 is 13 amino acids.

This sequence originates from a human donor with multiple sclerosis. This chain joins TRBV6-2 or TRBV6-3 and TRBJ2-2, with D maybe TRBD2 (6 bases). Sequenced input: CD4+ T cells from PBMCs. This chain's CDR3 is CAGGTAATGELFF. For the CDR3, the DNA is TGTGCCGGGGGGACGGCGGCCACCGGGGAGCTGTTTTTT.